Listed below are T cell receptor beta chains from one sample, sequenced in a study of beta chain features in type 1 diabetes. Assay: immunoSEQ multiplex PCR; the TCRdb copy retains only in-frame clones and omits some. The data contain about 68,000 clones, just under 50% of them singletons. The sequenced sample was central memory CD4+ T cells from blood. The source of these receptors is a man aged 30-40 years with type 1 diabetes. CDR3s include the opening cysteine and the closing phenylalanine or tryptophan. The order of the fields is clone size, J gene, V gene, D gene, CDR3 DNA, CDR3 protein. The D gene is left open where the match is weak. The size entry is marked missing in some rows and otherwise reads once, few, many or a size class.

clone_size: .
j_call: TRBJ2-1
v_call: TRBV7-7
d_call: .
cdr3_nt: TGTGCTAGCAGCCCCGGGGGACTTTCCTACAATGAGCAGTTCTTC
cdr3_aa: CASSPGGLSYNEQFF

clone_size: .
j_call: TRBJ1-1
v_call: TRBV6-1
d_call: .
cdr3_nt: TGTGCCAGCAGTGGCGGGTCACCAGGCGGCACTGAAGCTTTCTTT
cdr3_aa: CASSGGSPGGTEAFF

clone_size: few
j_call: TRBJ2-3
v_call: TRBV5-1
d_call: .
cdr3_nt: TGCGCCAGCAGCGGCGGACAGTCCACAGATACGCAGTATTTT
cdr3_aa: CASSGGQSTDTQYF

clone_size: few
j_call: TRBJ1-3
v_call: TRBV30
d_call: .
cdr3_nt: TGTGCCTGGAGTTCCAACCAGGGGTCTGGAAACACCATATATTTT
cdr3_aa: CAWSSNQGSGNTIYF

clone_size: .
j_call: TRBJ2-5
v_call: TRBV5-4
d_call: .
cdr3_nt: TGTGCCAGCAGCTTGGTCGGTCGGGGCGGGGAAGAGACCCAGTACTTC
cdr3_aa: CASSLVGRGGEETQYF

clone_size: .
j_call: TRBJ2-2
v_call: TRBV2
d_call: TRBD2
cdr3_nt: TGTGCCAGCAGTGAAAATCGGGGGGACACCGGGGAGCTGTTTTTT
cdr3_aa: CASSENRGDTGELFF

clone_size: .
j_call: TRBJ1-5
v_call: TRBV6-1
d_call: .
cdr3_nt: TGTGCCAGCAGTGTTCTCGATCAGCCCCAGCATTTT
cdr3_aa: CASSVLDQPQHF

clone_size: .
j_call: TRBJ2-1
v_call: TRBV7-2
d_call: TRBD2
cdr3_nt: TGTGCCAGCAGCTCGGGACTAGCGGGAGACCATAAGCAGTTCTTC
cdr3_aa: CASSSGLAGDHKQFF

clone_size: once
j_call: TRBJ2-3
v_call: TRBV7-9
d_call: TRBD2
cdr3_nt: TGTGCCAGCAGCATACTAGCGGGAGGGCCTCTAGATACGCAGTATTTT
cdr3_aa: CASSILAGGPLDTQYF

clone_size: few
j_call: TRBJ1-6
v_call: TRBV6-1
d_call: .
cdr3_nt: TGTGCCAGCAGTGAAGATGTCAGCTCCTATAATTCACCCCTCCACTTT
cdr3_aa: CASSEDVSSYNSPLHF

clone_size: .
j_call: TRBJ2-5
v_call: TRBV7-9
d_call: TRBD2
cdr3_nt: TGTGCCAGCAGCCTGGGACTAGGAAGTGCCGAGACCCAGTACTTC
cdr3_aa: CASSLGLGSAETQYF

clone_size: few
j_call: TRBJ2-7
v_call: TRBV10-3
d_call: .
cdr3_nt: TGTGCCAGCTCGCGACAGTTCTACGAGCAGTACTTC
cdr3_aa: CASSRQFYEQYF

clone_size: .
j_call: TRBJ2-1
v_call: TRBV27
d_call: .
cdr3_nt: TGTGCCAGCAGTTTAGGAACTGCGGGTCACAATGAGCAGTTCTTC
cdr3_aa: CASSLGTAGHNEQFF

clone_size: .
j_call: TRBJ1-2
v_call: TRBV5-4
d_call: .
cdr3_nt: TGTGCCAGCAGCCCCGGGGTTTCCGTCAACTATGGCTACACCTTC
cdr3_aa: CASSPGVSVNYGYTF

clone_size: few
j_call: TRBJ2-3
v_call: TRBV19
d_call: .
cdr3_nt: TGTGCCACCGAATCGGAGGTAGATACGCAGTATTTT
cdr3_aa: CATESEVDTQYF

clone_size: .
j_call: TRBJ2-5
v_call: TRBV2
d_call: TRBD2
cdr3_nt: TGTGCCAGCAGTCCTGTTAGCGGGAGGGCTTCCGGGACCCAGTACTTC
cdr3_aa: CASSPVSGRASGTQYF

clone_size: .
j_call: TRBJ2-7
v_call: TRBV19
d_call: TRBD1
cdr3_nt: TGTGCCAGTAGTATGATTACCGGACAGGGAAGCGAGCAGTACTTC
cdr3_aa: CASSMITGQGSEQYF

clone_size: .
j_call: TRBJ2-2
v_call: TRBV5-1
d_call: TRBD1
cdr3_nt: TGCACCAGCACGGCAGGGGGCGCGGGCACCGGGGAGCTGTTTTTT
cdr3_aa: CTSTAGGAGTGELFF

clone_size: .
j_call: TRBJ2-2
v_call: TRBV30
d_call: .
cdr3_nt: TGTGCCTGGAGGACTAGAACAACCGGGGAGCTGTTTTTT
cdr3_aa: CAWRTRTTGELFF

clone_size: .
j_call: TRBJ2-3
v_call: TRBV9
d_call: TRBD1
cdr3_nt: TGTGCCAGCAGCGTAGACTCCGGACAGGGGGTCGATACGCAGTATTTT
cdr3_aa: CASSVDSGQGVDTQYF

clone_size: .
j_call: TRBJ2-3
v_call: TRBV4-2
d_call: TRBD1
cdr3_nt: TGTGCCAGCAGCCAAGAAAAGTCGACAGGGGGTTCAGATACGCAGTATTTT
cdr3_aa: CASSQEKSTGGSDTQYF

clone_size: .
j_call: TRBJ2-5
v_call: TRBV6-5
d_call: TRBD1
cdr3_nt: TGTGCCAGCAGTTTCCGGGACAGGGGCCCGACCCAGTACTTC
cdr3_aa: CASSFRDRGPTQYF

clone_size: few
j_call: TRBJ2-7
v_call: TRBV6-5
d_call: TRBD1
cdr3_nt: TGTGCCAGCAGTACCCGACAGGGACAGTCCTACGAGCAGTACTTC
cdr3_aa: CASSTRQGQSYEQYF

clone_size: .
j_call: TRBJ1-2
v_call: TRBV6-5
d_call: .
cdr3_nt: TGTGCCAGCAGTTACTCGGGGCGTGAAGGCTACACCTTC
cdr3_aa: CASSYSGREGYTF

clone_size: .
j_call: TRBJ1-5
v_call: TRBV5-1
d_call: .
cdr3_nt: TGCGCCAGCAGCTTAGGCCCGCAGGGAAGCAATCAGCCCCAGCATTTT
cdr3_aa: CASSLGPQGSNQPQHF

clone_size: .
j_call: TRBJ2-5
v_call: TRBV5-4
d_call: TRBD2
cdr3_nt: TGTGCCAGCAGCTTGGGGGCGGGGGGGTCCCAAGAGACCCAGTACTTC
cdr3_aa: CASSLGAGGSQETQYF

clone_size: few
j_call: TRBJ2-5
v_call: TRBV19
d_call: .
cdr3_nt: TGTGCCAGTAGTGAGGGCAGGGGAGAGACCCAGTACTTC
cdr3_aa: CASSEGRGETQYF

clone_size: few
j_call: TRBJ2-5
v_call: TRBV28
d_call: TRBD2
cdr3_nt: TGTGCCAGCAGTCCCCCACTAGCGGGAAGGAGAGAGACCCAGTACTTC
cdr3_aa: CASSPPLAGRRETQYF

clone_size: .
j_call: TRBJ2-7
v_call: TRBV29-1
d_call: TRBD2
cdr3_nt: TGCAGCGTTTGGACTAGCGGGAGTTACGAGCAGTACTTC
cdr3_aa: CSVWTSGSYEQYF

clone_size: few
j_call: TRBJ2-4
v_call: TRBV6-1
d_call: .
cdr3_nt: TGTGCCAGCAGGGTGGGGGGATTAGGCAAAAACATTCAGTACTTC
cdr3_aa: CASRVGGLGKNIQYF

clone_size: .
j_call: TRBJ2-5
v_call: TRBV29-1
d_call: .
cdr3_nt: TGCAGCGTACGCCGGTGGACAGAAGAAGAGACCCAGTACTTC
cdr3_aa: CSVRRWTEEETQYF

clone_size: few
j_call: TRBJ1-5
v_call: TRBV4-1
d_call: .
cdr3_nt: TGCGCCAGCAGCCTAGGGGCGCATAGCAATCAGCCCCAGCATTTT
cdr3_aa: CASSLGAHSNQPQHF

clone_size: .
j_call: TRBJ2-7
v_call: TRBV6-6
d_call: .
cdr3_nt: TGTGCCAGCAGTTACGAGAGCTCCTACGAGCAGTACTTC
cdr3_aa: CASSYESSYEQYF

clone_size: .
j_call: TRBJ2-3
v_call: TRBV11-2
d_call: .
cdr3_nt: TGTGCCAGCAGCTTGCCTAGCGCGGGCAGCACAGATACGCAGTATTTT
cdr3_aa: CASSLPSAGSTDTQYF

clone_size: .
j_call: TRBJ2-4
v_call: TRBV20-1
d_call: TRBD1
cdr3_nt: TGCAGTGCTGGGACAGGGGACATTCAGTACTTC
cdr3_aa: CSAGTGDIQYF

clone_size: .
j_call: TRBJ2-7
v_call: TRBV10-1
d_call: .
cdr3_nt: TGCGCCAGCCAACGCAGCGGATCCTACGAGCAGTACTTC
cdr3_aa: CASQRSGSYEQYF

clone_size: .
j_call: TRBJ1-2
v_call: TRBV10-3
d_call: .
cdr3_nt: TGTGCCATCAAAGGTAACGGAGACTATGGCTACACCTTC
cdr3_aa: CAIKGNGDYGYTF

clone_size: .
j_call: TRBJ1-2
v_call: TRBV28
d_call: .
cdr3_nt: TGTGCCAGCAGCCTAGGGGGAGCTGCCTACTACACCTTC
cdr3_aa: CASSLGGAAYYTF

clone_size: few
j_call: TRBJ2-2
v_call: TRBV10-2
d_call: .
cdr3_nt: TGCGCCAGCAGTGTATTTAGGTCGGGCGGGGAGCTGTTTTTT
cdr3_aa: CASSVFRSGGELFF

clone_size: once
j_call: TRBJ1-2
v_call: TRBV6-5
d_call: TRBD1
cdr3_nt: TGTGCCATCTCTGACAGGGTGAATGGCTACACCTTC
cdr3_aa: CAISDRVNGYTF

clone_size: .
j_call: TRBJ2-5
v_call: TRBV29-1
d_call: .
cdr3_nt: TGCAGCGTTGGATCAGGGGAAGAGACCCAGTACTTC
cdr3_aa: CSVGSGEETQYF

clone_size: .
j_call: TRBJ1-4
v_call: TRBV5-1
d_call: TRBD1
cdr3_nt: TGCGCCAGCACTACGGGACAGGGAGGGCAGGAAAAACTGTTTTTT
cdr3_aa: CASTTGQGGQEKLFF

clone_size: few
j_call: TRBJ2-3
v_call: TRBV4-1
d_call: .
cdr3_nt: TGCGCCAGCAGCGAGGAAGACCAAAACACAGATACGCAGTATTTT
cdr3_aa: CASSEEDQNTDTQYF

clone_size: .
j_call: TRBJ2-1
v_call: TRBV5-5
d_call: .
cdr3_nt: TGTGCCAGCAGTAGAAGTTACAATGAGCAGTTCTTC
cdr3_aa: CASSRSYNEQFF

clone_size: .
j_call: TRBJ2-2
v_call: TRBV18
d_call: TRBD2
cdr3_nt: TGTGCCAGCTCACCTCGGCCAGCGGGAGGGCCCGCTAACACCGGGGAGCTGTTTTTT
cdr3_aa: CASSPRPAGGPANTGELFF

clone_size: .
j_call: TRBJ2-7
v_call: TRBV6-1
d_call: TRBD1
cdr3_nt: TGTGCCAGCAGCGGGACAGGGGTCGAGCAGTACTTC
cdr3_aa: CASSGTGVEQYF

clone_size: .
j_call: TRBJ2-1
v_call: TRBV19
d_call: TRBD2
cdr3_nt: TGTGCCAGTAGTATACGACTAGCGGGGGGGTTCGGCCATGAGCAGTTCTTC
cdr3_aa: CASSIRLAGGFGHEQFF

clone_size: .
j_call: TRBJ1-1
v_call: TRBV11-2
d_call: .
cdr3_nt: TGTGCCAGCAGCTTAGACTTGAGGAACACTGAAGCTTTCTTT
cdr3_aa: CASSLDLRNTEAFF

clone_size: once
j_call: TRBJ1-4
v_call: TRBV6-5
d_call: .
cdr3_nt: TGTGCCAGCAGTTACTCGTCACCGGAGGTCGAAAAACTGTTTTTT
cdr3_aa: CASSYSSPEVEKLFF

clone_size: .
j_call: TRBJ1-2
v_call: TRBV6-5
d_call: .
cdr3_nt: TGTGCCAGCAGTTACGGCCGGGAGGGGCTATATGGCTACACCTTC
cdr3_aa: CASSYGREGLYGYTF

clone_size: few
j_call: TRBJ2-3
v_call: TRBV18
d_call: TRBD2
cdr3_nt: TGTGCCAGCTCACCAGGGCTAGCGGGTACAGATACGCAGTATTTT
cdr3_aa: CASSPGLAGTDTQYF

clone_size: .
j_call: TRBJ2-1
v_call: TRBV11-3
d_call: TRBD2
cdr3_nt: TGTGCCAGCAGCTTGGCCGGGACTAGCGGGGTCAGCTCCTACAATGAGCAGTTCTTC
cdr3_aa: CASSLAGTSGVSSYNEQFF

clone_size: .
j_call: TRBJ1-4
v_call: TRBV5-1
d_call: TRBD1
cdr3_nt: TGCGCCAGCGGCGGATCCGGGACAGGGTATGAAAAACTGTTTTTT
cdr3_aa: CASGGSGTGYEKLFF

clone_size: .
j_call: TRBJ1-6
v_call: TRBV6-5
d_call: TRBD1
cdr3_nt: TGTGCCAGCAGTTCCACCCGGACAGGCGAAACCCTCCACTTT
cdr3_aa: CASSSTRTGETLHF

clone_size: .
j_call: TRBJ2-7
v_call: TRBV5-1
d_call: .
cdr3_nt: TGCGCCAGCAGCTCACTTACCCTAGGGACACCCCACGAGCAGTACTTC
cdr3_aa: CASSSLTLGTPHEQYF

clone_size: .
j_call: TRBJ1-5
v_call: TRBV23-1
d_call: .
cdr3_nt: TGCGCCAGCAGTCAATCGTGCGGGTGTCGGCAGCCCCAGCATTTT
cdr3_aa: CASSQSCGCRQPQHF

clone_size: few
j_call: TRBJ1-1
v_call: TRBV18
d_call: .
cdr3_nt: TGTGCCAGCTCACCACCGGTGGGGGCGGACACTGAAGCTTTCTTT
cdr3_aa: CASSPPVGADTEAFF

clone_size: .
j_call: TRBJ2-2
v_call: TRBV5-1
d_call: .
cdr3_nt: TGCGCCAGCAGCTTGGTCGCCGGGGAGCTGTTTTTT
cdr3_aa: CASSLVAGELFF

clone_size: .
j_call: TRBJ2-7
v_call: TRBV5-1
d_call: .
cdr3_nt: TGCGCCAGCAGCTTGGACTTCTCCTACGAGCAGTACTTC
cdr3_aa: CASSLDFSYEQYF

clone_size: few
j_call: TRBJ2-1
v_call: TRBV5-1
d_call: .
cdr3_nt: TGCGCCAGCAGCCACCAGGGATCCCTGACCTCCTACAATGAGCAGTTCTTC
cdr3_aa: CASSHQGSLTSYNEQFF